These T cell receptor beta chains were read from a single sample in a study of beta chain features in type 1 diabetes. Profiling relied on immunoSEQ multiplex PCR, and the TCRdb table lists in-frame clones only, not all of them. The repertoire holds about 180,000 clones, with roughly 8% as singletons. The specimen was central memory CD4+ T cells from blood. The source of these receptors is a man between 18 and 35 years old with type 1 diabetes. Each CDR3 is given without its conserved first and last residue. D genes are given only for firm matches.

>TRBV5-1|-|TRBJ1-2
ASSLDAQPFYGYT
>TRBV7-2|-|TRBJ2-5
ASSLDTSQETQY
>TRBV5-1|TRBD2|TRBJ2-3
ASSFYGRAGGTDTQY
>TRBV9|-|TRBJ2-2
ASSLLGHSNTGELF
>TRBV28|TRBD2|TRBJ2-3
ASSLAGADTQY
>TRBV10-3|-|TRBJ1-2
AISEPDGSGVGYT
>TRBV10-1|TRBD1|TRBJ2-2
ASRRTGGSGELF
>TRBV19|-|TRBJ1-1
ASSMRQLQNAF
>TRBV28|-|TRBJ1-1
ASRPADRNLAEAF
>TRBV4-1|TRBD2|TRBJ2-5
ASSQQAGGLQETQY
>TRBV29-1|TRBD1|TRBJ1-2
SGGDSLYGYT
>TRBV5-1|TRBD2|TRBJ2-3
ASSGQAGGSTDTQY
>TRBV27|TRBD2|TRBJ2-7
ASQTSGRPEQY
>TRBV10-3|TRBD1|TRBJ2-1
AVAETGVEQF
>TRBV19|-|TRBJ2-3
ASSTTRMGTDTQY
>TRBV28|-|TRBJ1-1
ASSSRPGYTEAF
>TRBV18|-|TRBJ2-7
ASSPGQHYEQY
>TRBV5-4|TRBD1|TRBJ2-2
ASSMDRGLISAGELF
>TRBV20-1|-|TRBJ2-7
SVKTNYEQY
>TRBV27|TRBD1|TRBJ1-4
ASSPTGQETNEKLF
>TRBV18|TRBD1|TRBJ2-7
ASSQDRVNREQY
>TRBV10-2|-|TRBJ2-5
ASNRQIQETQY
>TRBV19|TRBD1|TRBJ2-3
ASRPGQGFDTQY
>TRBV9|-|TRBJ2-7
ASSVQTDRGYEQY
>TRBV2|-|TRBJ1-4
ASSVRGTDEKLF